This T cell receptor beta chain stems from a study of T cells expressing NK-cell markers. Study-level background: In the group of eight sequenced donors, seven were HCMV-seropositive and one was seronegative.

TCRdb re-called the 5' RACE reads and shows each CDR3 protein once, DNA omitted. Its table records roughly 450,000 distinct CDR3 sequences. A note on this clonotype: Its antigen is currently unknown.

General study results and limits: About 6 donors had dominant NKG2C+ clonotypes that comprised about 1.0-7.0% of their CD8+ T cells.

The CDR3 runs 17 residues. Germline CDR1 LGHNA, CDR2 YNFKEQ. Input material: blood T cells: a sorted CD56 or NKG2C T cell subset, CD4+ or CD8+ T cells, or bulk PBMC T cells (not recorded which). The source is a woman aged 45 to 65 in good health. The J gene is TRBJ1-4, the V gene TRBV4-2; TCRdb's D gene call, TRBD1, goes unchecked for lack of DNA. CDR3 protein: CASSLRSLGQGNEKLFF.